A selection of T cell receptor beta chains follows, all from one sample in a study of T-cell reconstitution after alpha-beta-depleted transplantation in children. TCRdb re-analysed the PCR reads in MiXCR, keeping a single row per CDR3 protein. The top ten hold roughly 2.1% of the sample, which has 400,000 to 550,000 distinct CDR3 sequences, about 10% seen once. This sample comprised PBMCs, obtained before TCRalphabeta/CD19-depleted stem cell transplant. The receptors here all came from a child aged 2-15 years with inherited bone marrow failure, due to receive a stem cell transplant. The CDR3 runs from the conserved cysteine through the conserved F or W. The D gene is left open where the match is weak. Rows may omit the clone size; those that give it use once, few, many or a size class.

TGTGCCAGCAGTGAATGGTGGGGAGATGAAACCTTT	CASSEWWGDETF	TRBJ1-1	many	NA	TRBV25-1
TGTGCCAGCAGCGGACTAGCGGGAGTTATAGATACGCAGTATTTT	CASSGLAGVIDTQYF	TRBJ2-3	few	TRBD2	TRBV2
TGTGCCAGCAGTGCCCCCGGGACTCCCCAAATCTTC	CASSAPGTPQIF	TRBJ2-1	many	NA	TRBV12-3/TRBV12-4
TGTGCCAGCAGCCCTAGCGTCAGGGACGGGGAGACCCAGTACTTC	CASSPSVRDGETQYF	TRBJ2-5	many	NA	TRBV7-6
TGCAGTGCCCCGATAGGAGGGACCCAGTACTTC	CSAPIGGTQYF	TRBJ2-5	many	NA	TRBV20-1
TGTGCCAGCAGCCCAACTAGCGGGGGGGAGGATACGCAGTATTTT	CASSPTSGGEDTQYF	TRBJ2-3	few	TRBD2	TRBV12-3/TRBV12-4
TGTGCCAGCAGTCCGACAGGGGGCAATGAGCAGTTCTTC	CASSPTGGNEQFF	TRBJ2-1	many	TRBD1	TRBV12-3/TRBV12-4
TGTGCCAGCAGTCGTAGCGACCACGAGCAGTACTTC	CASSRSDHEQYF	TRBJ2-7	many	NA	TRBV12-3/TRBV12-4
TGCAGTGCTAGGGGGTGGGCCAGTGGCAAAAACATTCAGTACTTC	CSARGWASGKNIQYF	TRBJ2-4	few	NA	TRBV20-1
TGCAGTGCCTACCGGGACCACAATGAGCAGTTCTTC	CSAYRDHNEQFF	TRBJ2-1	many	NA	TRBV20-1
TGTGCCAGCTCACCGCTGGGCCCCACCGGCACAGATACGCAGTATTTT	CASSPLGPTGTDTQYF	TRBJ2-3	many	NA	TRBV18
TGTGCCAGCAGCCCTAGGGCGACAGGCGATAGTACTTTCTTT	CASSPRATGDSTFF	TRBJ1-1	many	NA	TRBV3-1
TGTGCCAGCACCACTGGGGAGTACTACAATGAGCAGTTCTTC	CASTTGEYYNEQFF	TRBJ2-1	many	NA	TRBV12-3/TRBV12-4
TGCAGCCTAAGGAGGAACACTGAAGCTTTCTTT	CSLRRNTEAFF	TRBJ1-1	many	NA	TRBV29-1
TGCGCCAGCAGCGCTGGACTAGCGGGAGGCCCGAGGAGAGGCGAGCAGTTCTTC	CASSAGLAGGPRRGEQFF	TRBJ2-1	many	TRBD2	TRBV5-1
TGCAGTGCTAGAGACGACAGGGCGCTCGGCGAGCAGTACTTC	CSARDDRALGEQYF	TRBJ2-7	NA	TRBD1	TRBV20-1
TGTGCCACCCACCGAAACACCATATATTTT	CATHRNTIYF	TRBJ1-3	few	NA	TRBV15
TGTGCCAGCAGCCAAGAAGGGGGGACAGTAAACACCGGGGAGCTGTTTTTT	CASSQEGGTVNTGELFF	TRBJ2-2	many	NA	TRBV4-2
TGCAGTGCTCTTGACCAGTTTTACACCTTC	CSALDQFYTF	TRBJ1-2	NA	NA	TRBV20-1
TGTGCCAGTAGCCCGGCCTCCCGGATCTATGGCTACACCTTC	CASSPASRIYGYTF	TRBJ1-2	many	NA	TRBV19
TGCGCCAGCAGCTTTTCCCCCGGAGAGGGCCAAGAGACCCAGTACTTC	CASSFSPGEGQETQYF	TRBJ2-5	NA	NA	TRBV5-1
TGTGCCAGCAGTTACTCGAACGGACTAGCGGGAGGGGGGAATGAGCAGTTCTTC	CASSYSNGLAGGGNEQFF	TRBJ2-1	many	TRBD2	TRBV6-5
TGTGCCAGCACCACCCACAGTGAGCAGTTCTTC	CASTTHSEQFF	TRBJ2-1	many	NA	TRBV6-2/TRBV6-3
TGTGCCAGCAGTTCCCTAGCGGGAGTCGATACGCAGTATTTT	CASSSLAGVDTQYF	TRBJ2-3	many	TRBD2	TRBV12-3/TRBV12-4
TGCGCCAGCATCCGAAAGGGACAGGGGGCTTGGAACACCGGGGAGCTGTTTTTT	CASIRKGQGAWNTGELFF	TRBJ2-2	few	TRBD1	TRBV23-1
TGTGCCAGCAGCTTAAAAGGAAGTGAGCAGTTCTTC	CASSLKGSEQFF	TRBJ2-1	NA	NA	TRBV11-3
TGTGCCAGCAGCTTAGTAGCCGGGACGGCGGGTTACGAGCAGTACTTC	CASSLVAGTAGYEQYF	TRBJ2-7	NA	NA	TRBV7-8
TGTGCCAGCAGTTTTAGCTTGCGCGGGGAGCTGTTTTTT	CASSFSLRGELFF	TRBJ2-2	many	NA	TRBV28